This T cell receptor beta chain emerged from a study of blood T cells in healthy people across ages. PCR was performed a second time for about 7 to 12 cycles using a sample-barcoded 5' primer and a J-beta primer mix. The template-switch adaptor was a 5' adaptor with 12 random nucleotides. It tagged each cDNA molecule. TCRdb re-called the 5' RACE reads through MiXCR, storing one row per CDR3 protein. Found here are approximately 800,000 distinct CDR3 sequences, about 62% of them singletons; the top ten hold roughly 22%. The draw of peripheral blood yielded ten milliliters from each donor. Isolation recovered at least 6 million PBMCs from every sample. The V end was cut by 2 bases, the J end by 1 base, with 9 bases between. The germline V gene encodes CDR1 MNHNS and CDR2 SASEGT. This CDR3 is built from 15 residues.

The sequenced sample was blood. The chain links TRBV6-1 to TRBJ2-1; the D is unclear. The clonotype comes from a man aged 30-40 years in good health. CDR3 protein: CASSEWGGSYNEQFF. Here the CDR3 DNA reads TGTGCCAGCAGTGAATGGGGTGGATCCTACAATGAGCAGTTCTTC.